Listed below are T cell receptor beta chains from one sample, sequenced in a study of blood T cell repertoires in COVID-19. Data came from immunoSEQ multiplex PCR; TCRdb stores just in-frame clones and leaves some out. This sample has roughly 100,000 clones; 75% to 90% occur once, and the top ten carry around 2%. The sample comprised peripheral blood. The source of these receptors is a woman aged 70 to 79 with active or convalescent COVID-19. The CDR3 runs from the conserved cysteine through the conserved F or W. D genes are given only for firm matches. Not all rows give a size; the values are once, few, many and, for expanded clones, a class.

TRBJ1-1	TRBV7-3	.	.	13	CASSFREGTEAFF	TGTGCCAGCAGCTTTAGAGAGGGCACTGAAGCTTTCTTT
TRBJ1-4	TRBV4-1	TRBD1	.	16	CASSQEGTAAYEKLFF	TGCGCCAGCAGCCAAGAGGGGACAGCGGCTTATGAAAAACTGTTTTTT
TRBJ1-2	TRBV19	.	.	16	CASSSELGRLNYGYTF	TGTGCCAGTAGTTCCGAACTTGGCAGACTTAACTATGGCTACACCTTC
TRBJ2-7	TRBV6-2/TRBV6-3	TRBD1	.	15	CASSFAGTGHYEQYF	TGTGCCAGCAGTTTCGCCGGGACAGGGCACTACGAGCAGTACTTC
TRBJ1-6	TRBV6-6	TRBD1	once	18	CASSPSDRQGGYNSPLHF	TGTGCCAGCAGTCCCTCGGACAGACAGGGCGGCTATAATTCACCCCTCCACTTT
TRBJ2-1	TRBV4-3	.	once	16	CASSQALAGPYNEQFF	TGCGCCAGCAGCCAAGCACTAGCTGGCCCCTACAATGAGCAGTTCTTC
TRBJ2-1	TRBV2	TRBD2	.	14	CASSTSGGDNEQFF	TGTGCCAGCAGTACTAGCGGGGGGGACAATGAGCAGTTCTTC
TRBJ1-5	TRBV4-1	.	.	15	CASSQEPLTNQPQHF	TGCGCCAGCAGCCAAGAACCATTGACTAATCAGCCCCAGCATTTT
TRBJ2-7	TRBV28	TRBD1	.	13	CASTRTGIYEQYF	TGTGCCAGCACCAGGACAGGGATCTACGAGCAGTACTTC
TRBJ1-1	TRBV4-3	TRBD1	.	17	CASSQDYTGTGGPEAFF	TGCGCCAGCAGCCAAGATTACACCGGGACAGGGGGGCCTGAAGCTTTCTTT
TRBJ2-4	TRBV6-2/TRBV6-3	TRBD1	few	20	CASSYSPGTGGEWTKNIQYF	TGTGCCAGCAGTTACTCGCCCGGGACAGGGGGTGAGTGGACCAAAAACATTCAGTACTTC
TRBJ2-7	TRBV6-5	TRBD2	.	14	CASRGLAGSYEQYF	TGTGCCAGCAGGGGACTAGCGGGAAGTTACGAGCAGTACTTC
TRBJ1-3	TRBV3-1/TRBV3-2	TRBD1	.	17	CASSQDSTDRGGNTIYF	TGTGCCAGCAGCCAAGACTCGACCGACAGGGGTGGAAACACCATATATTTT
TRBJ1-2	TRBV6-2/TRBV6-3	TRBD1	.	13	CASSPDRDYGYTF	TGTGCCAGCAGCCCTGACAGGGATTATGGCTACACCTTC
TRBJ2-1	TRBV3-1/TRBV3-2	TRBD2	.	18	CASSPSQAGILSYNEQFF	TGTGCCAGCAGCCCAAGCCAAGCGGGAATCCTCTCCTACAATGAGCAGTTCTTC
TRBJ2-7	TRBV6-2/TRBV6-3	TRBD1	.	15	CASSYRQGTPYEQYF	TGTGCCAGCAGTTACCGACAGGGGACCCCCTACGAGCAGTACTTC
TRBJ2-1	TRBV7-9	.	once	16	CASSPQGGYSYNEQFF	TGTGCCAGCAGCCCGCAGGGAGGCTACTCCTACAATGAGCAGTTCTTC
TRBJ2-4	TRBV7-2	.	.	15	CASSLAGGGKNIQYF	TGTGCCAGCAGCTTAGCCGGGGGTGGCAAAAACATTCAGTACTTC
TRBJ1-6	TRBV6-1	.	few	13	CASSDGRGSPLHF	TGTGCCAGCAGTGACGGACGGGGTTCACCCCTCCACTTT
TRBJ2-1	TRBV21-1	.	once	16	CASSKVRAGLYNEQFF	TGTGCCAGCAGCAAAGTGAGAGCGGGGCTCTACAATGAGCAGTTCTTC
TRBJ2-1	TRBV6-1	.	.	13	CASSEAGYNEQFF	TGTGCCAGCAGTGAAGCCGGGTACAATGAGCAGTTCTTC
TRBJ2-3	TRBV9	TRBD1	.	17	CASSVVRETGVMNTQYF	TGTGCCAGCAGCGTAGTGAGGGAGACAGGGGTTATGAATACGCAGTATTTT
TRBJ1-2	TRBV5-4	TRBD1	.	15	CASSDGRQGAHGYTF	TGTGCCAGCAGCGACGGGCGACAGGGGGCGCATGGCTACACCTTC
TRBJ2-1	TRBV5-1	.	once	13	CASSPEPSNEQFF	TGCGCCAGCAGCCCCGAGCCTAGCAATGAGCAGTTCTTC
TRBJ2-1	TRBV19	.	.	13	CACRGASGNEQFF	TGTGCCTGCCGGGGGGCATCCGGCAATGAGCAGTTCTTC
TRBJ1-1	TRBV7-8	.	.	15	CASSLFPGLDTEAFF	TGTGCCAGCAGCTTATTTCCCGGGTTAGACACTGAAGCTTTCTTT
TRBJ1-2	TRBV30	.	.	20	CAWSHLRYSRQIDYNYGYTF	TGTGCCTGGAGCCACCTCCGCTACAGCCGACAGATAGATTATAACTATGGCTACACCTTC
TRBJ2-1	TRBV30	.	.	15	CAWSAGQNSYNEQFF	TGTGCCTGGAGCGCGGGACAGAACTCCTACAATGAGCAGTTCTTC
TRBJ1-1	TRBV28	TRBD1	.	13	CASSLGTGTEAFF	TGTGCCAGCAGCCTCGGGACAGGGACTGAAGCTTTCTTT
TRBJ1-5	TRBV19	.	few	15	CASSIARGSNQPQHF	TGTGCCAGTAGTATAGCCAGGGGAAGCAATCAGCCCCAGCATTTT
TRBJ2-5	TRBV7-2	.	.	15	CASSLMGGQQETQYF	TGTGCCAGCAGCTTAATGGGGGGACAGCAAGAGACCCAGTACTTC
TRBJ1-2	TRBV3-1/TRBV3-2	TRBD1	.	14	CASSQGTGNYGYTF	TGTGCCAGCAGCCAAGGGACAGGGAACTATGGCTACACCTTC
TRBJ2-3	TRBV7-7	.	.	15	CASSYSRQTTDTQYF	TGTGCTAGCAGCTACTCCAGGCAGACCACAGATACGCAGTATTTT
TRBJ1-4	TRBV28	.	.	14	CASSSRRINEKLFF	TGTGCCAGCAGTTCACGGAGGATTAATGAAAAACTGTTTTTT
TRBJ1-1	TRBV6-4	TRBD1	.	13	CASRGQSNTEAFF	TGTGCCAGCAGGGGACAGAGTAACACTGAAGCTTTCTTT
TRBJ1-1	TRBV18	.	.	15	CASSPTDSANTEAFF	TGTGCCAGCTCACCGACTGACAGTGCGAACACTGAAGCTTTCTTT
TRBJ1-3	TRBV7-2	.	.	16	CASSLAMDWPGNTIYF	TGTGCCAGCAGCTTAGCAATGGACTGGCCTGGAAACACCATATATTTT
TRBJ2-7	TRBV14	TRBD1	.	16	CASSRRTGTKSYEQYF	TGTGCCAGCAGCCGTCGGACAGGGACAAAATCCTACGAGCAGTACTTC
TRBJ1-4	TRBV15	TRBD1	few	17	CATSRDPGQATNEKLFF	TGTGCCACCAGCAGAGATCCTGGACAGGCAACTAATGAAAAACTGTTTTTT
TRBJ2-3	TRBV7-9	TRBD2	.	15	CASSQGLPSTDTQYF	TGTGCCAGCAGCCAGGGACTACCAAGCACAGATACGCAGTATTTT
TRBJ2-3	TRBV6-5	TRBD2	.	15	CASRATSGSTDTQYF	TGTGCCAGCAGAGCTACTAGCGGGAGCACAGATACGCAGTATTTT
TRBJ2-1	TRBV28	TRBD1	.	15	CASSPDRGRNNEQFF	TGTGCCAGCAGTCCCGACAGGGGGCGAAACAATGAGCAGTTCTTC
TRBJ2-7	TRBV30	.	once	14	CAWSPLDSPYEQYF	TGTGCCTGGAGTCCCCTGGACAGCCCCTACGAGCAGTACTTC
TRBJ2-3	TRBV20-1	TRBD2	.	14	CSASSGALIDTQYF	TGCAGTGCTAGTAGCGGGGCACTTATAGATACGCAGTATTTT
TRBJ1-2	TRBV7-9	TRBD1	once	12	CASGGQGYGYTF	TGTGCCAGCGGTGGACAGGGCTATGGCTACACCTTC
TRBJ2-1	TRBV5-1	TRBD2	.	16	CASSLDGGGSYNEQFF	TGCGCCAGCAGCTTGGATGGCGGGGGGTCGTACAATGAGCAGTTCTTC
TRBJ2-2	TRBV19	.	.	15	CASSEVGGNTGELFF	TGTGCCAGTAGTGAAGTAGGGGGGAACACCGGGGAGCTGTTTTTT
TRBJ1-2	TRBV19	TRBD1	.	14	CASSTGQGNFGYTF	TGTGCCAGTAGTACGGGACAGGGGAATTTTGGCTACACCTTC
TRBJ2-5	TRBV11-3	.	.	16	CASSLAGGTPGETQYF	TGTGCCAGCAGCTTAGCAGGTGGGACTCCCGGAGAGACCCAGTACTTC
TRBJ2-5	TRBV5-4	.	.	12	CASSLGQETQYF	TGTGCCAGCAGCTTGGGACAGGAGACCCAGTACTTC
TRBJ1-1	TRBV6-5	TRBD1	.	13	CASNFGTGSEAFF	TGTGCCAGCAACTTCGGGACAGGGAGTGAAGCTTTCTTT
TRBJ1-2	TRBV4-1	TRBD1	.	15	CASSQRQGAGLGYTF	TGCGCCAGCAGCCAAAGACAGGGGGCGGGTCTGGGCTACACCTTC
TRBJ1-4	TRBV6-5	.	few	15	CASRPRGGLGEKLFF	TGTGCCAGCAGACCCCGAGGGGGATTGGGCGAAAAACTGTTTTTT